These T cell receptor beta chains were read from a single sample in a study of T cells in Graves' hyperthyroidism and ophthalmopathy. TCRdb passed the multiplex PCR reads through MiXCR, listing each CDR3 protein once. The table lists some 620,000 distinct CDR3 sequences, about 17% of them singletons. Sequenced sample: blood. The receptors derive from a woman aged 25 to 39 with Graves' hyperthyroidism. The CDR3 runs from the conserved cysteine through the conserved F or W. D genes are given only for firm matches. Size is omitted from some rows. Given values are once, few, many or a class for expanded clones.

j_gene	v_gene	len	d_gene	abundance	CDR3nt	CDR3aa
TRBJ1-2	TRBV7-3	13	.	few	TGTGCCAGCAGCTTAATTGGCGACTATGGCTACACCTTC	CASSLIGDYGYTF
TRBJ2-7	TRBV20-1	15	.	many	TGCAGTGCCAGAGAGGAGGGGAAGCGGGCCTACGAGCAGTACTTC	CSAREEGKRAYEQYF
TRBJ2-2	TRBV5-1	15	.	many	TGCGCCAGCAGCTTGGAGGGGTCGAACACCGGGGAGCTGTTTTTT	CASSLEGSNTGELFF
TRBJ2-1	TRBV12-3/TRBV12-4	11	TRBD1	many	TGCGGGACAGGGGAATTGTCGGCGCAGTTCTTC	CGTGELSAQFF
TRBJ2-2	TRBV11-2	15	.	many	TGTGCCAGCAGTGTGGACAGTCGTTATGACGGGGAGCTGTTTTTT	CASSVDSRYDGELFF
TRBJ2-5	TRBV11-2	16	TRBD1	many	TGTGCCAGCAGCTTAGGGTGGACAGGGCGCCAAGAGACCCAGTACTTC	CASSLGWTGRQETQYF
TRBJ1-5	TRBV11-2	15	.	many	TGTGCCAGCAGCTTAGATAGGGGAGGGTTTCAGCCCCAGCATTTT	CASSLDRGGFQPQHF
TRBJ1-2	TRBV20-1	13	.	.	TGCAGTGGTGCGGGGAACAGCTTTTATGGCTACACCTTC	CSGAGNSFYGYTF
TRBJ1-1	TRBV6-2/TRBV6-3	13	.	few	TGTGCCAGCAACCCAACAGGGTCCACTGAAGCTTTCTTT	CASNPTGSTEAFF
TRBJ2-3	TRBV5-1	13	.	many	TGCGCCAGCAGCCCACTTGGGGGAGATACGCAGTATTTT	CASSPLGGDTQYF
TRBJ2-7	TRBV6-1	14	TRBD2	many	TGTGCCTCCAGGACTAGCGGTTCCTCCTACGAGCAGTACTTC	CASRTSGSSYEQYF
TRBJ2-7	TRBV7-2	15	TRBD1	many	TGTGCCAGCAGCTTCGGGACAGGTGCGACCTACGAGCAGTACTTC	CASSFGTGATYEQYF
TRBJ1-3	TRBV12-3/TRBV12-4	18	.	.	TGTGCCAGCAGTTTAGGGCTCGTTATAGGGAGCTCTGGAAACACCATATATTTT	CASSLGLVIGSSGNTIYF
TRBJ2-2	TRBV6-1	17	TRBD2	few	TGTGCCAGCAGCCCCGGTGTTAGCGGGAGCAACACCGGGGAGCTGTTTTTT	CASSPGVSGSNTGELFF
TRBJ1-3	TRBV4-2	17	TRBD1	.	TGTGCCAGCAGCCAAGACGGGACAGGGTTCTCTGGAAACACCATATATTTT	CASSQDGTGFSGNTIYF
TRBJ2-3	TRBV30	16	TRBD1	many	TGTGCCTGGAGTCCCATACAGGGGGCAGTCACAGATACGCAGTATTTT	CAWSPIQGAVTDTQYF
TRBJ1-5	TRBV2	15	.	many	TGTGCCAGCAGTGAAAGCCAGGGTAGCAATCAGCCCCAGCATTTT	CASSESQGSNQPQHF
TRBJ2-3	TRBV27	15	.	many	TGTGCCAGCGGGGCCCCAGGGTACGGCGCAGATACGCAGTATTTT	CASGAPGYGADTQYF
TRBJ2-2	TRBV6-2/TRBV6-3	13	.	many	TGTGCCAGCAGTCACGCAGGGACCGGGGAGCTGTTTTTT	CASSHAGTGELFF
TRBJ2-7	TRBV6-1	16	.	many	TGTGCCAGCAGTTACTTTCCCCAGGGGTTGTTTTACGAGCAGTACTTC	CASSYFPQGLFYEQYF
TRBJ2-3	TRBV28	15	.	many	TGTGCCAGCAGTTTAACACAAACTAGCACAGATACGCAGTATTTT	CASSLTQTSTDTQYF
TRBJ2-1	TRBV9	14	.	.	TGTGCCAGCAGCCTAGGGGGTACATTCAATGAGCAGTTCTTC	CASSLGGTFNEQFF
TRBJ1-1	TRBV11-3	16	.	many	TGTGCCAGCAGCCTCCTCCCCGGACGGATGAACACTGAAGCTTTCTTT	CASSLLPGRMNTEAFF
TRBJ1-1	TRBV6-5	17	TRBD1	.	TGTGCCAGCAGTTACAGGGAAGCGACAGGGGTCGGCACTGAAGCTTTCTTT	CASSYREATGVGTEAFF
TRBJ2-1	TRBV20-1	15	TRBD2	.	TGCAGTGCTACGCCTCCGACTAGCGGGAGTAATGAGCAGTTCTTC	CSATPPTSGSNEQFF
TRBJ2-5	TRBV24-1	12	.	few	TGTGCCACCAGTGATTTGGTGGAGACCCAGTACTTC	CATSDLVETQYF
TRBJ2-7	TRBV19	15	.	few	TGTGCCAGTAGTATACCGGCGGGGAACTCCTACGAGCAGTACTTC	CASSIPAGNSYEQYF
TRBJ1-5	TRBV18	14	TRBD1	many	TGTGCCAGCTCAAAGAGGACAGGGGGCGAGCCCCAGCATTTT	CASSKRTGGEPQHF
TRBJ1-3	TRBV2	14	TRBD1	many	TGTGCCAGCAAGACAGGGGTCTCTGGAAACACCATATATTTT	CASKTGVSGNTIYF
TRBJ2-7	TRBV29-1	14	TRBD1	few	TGCAGCGTTGAACTGGGACAGGGCCCCTACGAGCAGTACTTC	CSVELGQGPYEQYF
TRBJ1-4	TRBV15	16	TRBD1	.	TGTGCCACCAGCAGGTCACCCGGGACAGGGGTCGAAAAACTGTTTTTT	CATSRSPGTGVEKLFF
TRBJ1-2	TRBV30	13	.	.	TGTGCCTGGAGTAGACCAGGGGAGGGTGGCTACACCTTC	CAWSRPGEGGYTF
TRBJ1-1	TRBV5-1	17	.	.	TGCGCCAGCAGCCACATACTCAGGGATCGTATGAACACTGAAGCTTTCTTT	CASSHILRDRMNTEAFF
TRBJ2-7	TRBV11-3	13	.	many	TGTGCCAGCAGCCGGGGGACAGCCTACGAGCAGTACTTC	CASSRGTAYEQYF
TRBJ1-2	TRBV29-1	11	.	.	TGCAGCGTTTTTTCCAGCTATGGCTACACCTTC	CSVFSSYGYTF
TRBJ2-1	TRBV11-2	15	TRBD2	many	TGTGCCAGCAGCTCACCGGGACTAGCTCGGAATGAGCAGTTCTTC	CASSSPGLARNEQFF
TRBJ1-1	TRBV6-2/TRBV6-3	14	.	few	TGTGCCAGCAGTTTGTACAGAGGGAACACTGAAGCTTTCTTT	CASSLYRGNTEAFF
TRBJ1-5	TRBV19	13	.	.	TGTGCCAGTACCGACAGGTCGGGCCAGCCCCAGCATTTT	CASTDRSGQPQHF
TRBJ2-5	TRBV28	13	.	many	TGTGCCAGCAGTTCTCCCGTGTTCGAGACCCAGTACTTC	CASSSPVFETQYF
TRBJ2-2	TRBV9	15	.	.	TGTGCCAGCAGCATTGACCCTGCGAAGACCGGGGAGCTGTTTTTT	CASSIDPAKTGELFF
TRBJ2-2	TRBV7-9	16	.	few	TGTGCCAGCAGCTTATCCCCCGGGCCTAGGACCGGGGAGCTGTTTTTT	CASSLSPGPRTGELFF
TRBJ2-3	TRBV12-3/TRBV12-4	15	.	many	TGTGCCAGCACCGAAAGGGGGGGCAGCACAGATACGCAGTATTTT	CASTERGGSTDTQYF
TRBJ2-1	TRBV11-3	16	TRBD2	many	TGTGCCAGCAGCTTAGACAGCGGGAACCTAGGAAATGAGCAGTTCTTC	CASSLDSGNLGNEQFF
TRBJ1-5	TRBV15	15	.	.	TGTGCCACCAGCAGAGATCGTCAGGGTGAACAGCCCCAGCATTTT	CATSRDRQGEQPQHF